These 15 T cell receptor beta chains were all obtained from the same sample, sequenced in a study of T-cell memory formation after mild COVID-19. TCRdb re-called the 5' RACE reads with MiXCR, one entry per CDR3 protein. The sample includes fewer than 650,000 distinct CDR3 sequences, 15% to 20% of them seen just once. The sample taken for sequencing was PBMCs or a T cell subset sorted from them (not recorded which). The receptor source for this set is an adult woman who had mild COVID-19 (a few samples of this study predate the infection). Cell type and time point are not known.

The CDR3: CASSPTRVVSYEQYF. The CDR3, as DNA: TGTGCCAGCAGCCCCACGAGGGTCGTCTCCTACGAGCAGTACTTC. The genes are TRBV7-2 and TRBJ2-7; perhaps TRBD2 as D (5 bases). In germline, CDR1 is SGHTA, CDR2 FQGNSA. V lost 5 bases and J lost 0, with 14 bases in between. This CDR3 has 15 amino acids.

The chain joins TRBV29-1 to TRBJ1-1; TRBD1 agrees at 8 bases. The germline V gene has CDR1 SQVTM and CDR2 ANQGSEA. V shed 4 bases, J shed 8 bases, and the junction held 9 bases outside the gene matches. This CDR3 contains 13 residues. In DNA form, the CDR3 reads TGCAGCGTTGCCGGGACAGGCATCGGAGAAGCTTTCTTT. This gives the protein CSVAGTGIGEAFF.

The V gene is TRBV15, the J gene TRBJ1-4, with D possibly TRBD1 on 5 matching bases. Germline V gene data show CDR1 as LNHNV and CDR2 as YYDKDF (reference sequence). V was pared by 0 bases and J by 7 bases, with 15 bases between. The CDR3 is 16 residues long. Written as DNA, the CDR3 is TGTGCCACCAGCAGAGATCGGGACCAGGTCGGTGAAAAACTGTTTTTT. It translates to CATSRDRDQVGEKLFF. Full variable domain (remainder filled in from reference TRBV15 and TRBJ1-4): DAMVIQNPRYQVTQFGKPVTLSCSQTLNHNVMYWYQQKSSQAPKLLFHYYDKDFNNEADTPDNFQSRRPNTSFCFLDIRSPGLGDTAMYLCATSRDRDQVGEKLFFGSGTQLSVL.

The chain couples TRBV12-3 or TRBV12-4 to TRBJ2-1, with 8 bases that match TRBD1. The CDR3 has 16 amino acids. V shed 1 base, J shed 6 bases, and the junction held 8 bases outside the gene matches. CDR3 coding DNA: TGTGCCAGCAGTTTAGGGACAGGGAGATTGGCCAATGAGCAGTTCTTC. The encoded protein is CASSLGTGRLANEQFF.

This chain connects TRBV29-1 to TRBJ2-1; 8 nucleotides line up with TRBD2. Germline V gene lookup returns CDR1 SQVTM and CDR2 ANQGSEA. With 5 bases clipped from V and 6 bases from J, the junction kept 9 bases outside the gene matches. The CDR3 extends over 14 amino acids. CDR3 DNA: TGCAGCGTTAGATCGAGCGGGAGCGGCAATGAGCAGTTCTTC. Its protein is CSVRSSGSGNEQFF.

The rearrangement uses TRBV24-1 and TRBJ2-1; TRBD2 matches 12 bases. Per the germline V gene, CDR1 is KGHDR and CDR2 is SFDVKD. The V and J ends lost 1 base and 7 bases, in that order; junction bases with no gene match: 4. The CDR3 spans 16 residues. DNA for the CDR3: TGTGCCACCAGTGATTTCGGACTAGCGGGATCAAATGAGCAGTTCTTC. This sequence encodes CATSDFGLAGSNEQFF.

This clonotype was recorded a few times. The rearrangement links TRBV19 to TRBJ2-7; 10 bases are shared with TRBD1. Per germline, CDR1 LNHDA and CDR2 SQIVND (reference sequence). The CDR3 sequence is 14 residues long. The V gene end was trimmed by 3 bases and the J gene end by 3 bases; junction bases not matched to a gene: 2. CDR3 sequence reads: CASSIGQGVYEQYF. Here the CDR3 DNA reads TGTGCCAGTAGTATCGGACAGGGGGTCTACGAGCAGTACTTC.

The J gene is TRBJ2-1, the V gene TRBV5-1; 8 bases map to TRBD2. The V gene end was trimmed by 0 bases and the J gene end by 5 bases; junction bases not matched to a gene: 4. This CDR3 spans 15 amino acids. Germline CDR1 is SGHRS and CDR2 is YFSETQ. CDR3 nucleotide sequence: TGCGCCAGCAGCTTGGGACTAGCGTCTAACAATGAGCAGTTCTTC. Protein product: CASSLGLASNNEQFF.

Many counts were recorded for this clonotype. V is TRBV20-1 and J is TRBJ1-1; 7 bases align to TRBD1. The CDR3 spans 13 residues. After removal of 6 bases from V and 3 bases from J, the junction contained 7 bases not matched to a gene. Looked up from germline, CDR1 is DFQATT and CDR2 is SNEGSKA (reference sequence). The CDR3 here is CSASGGMDTEAFF. As DNA, the CDR3 is TGCAGTGCCTCAGGGGGGATGGACACTGAAGCTTTCTTT.

This clonotype has a handful of counts. The chain has TRBV12-3 or TRBV12-4 and TRBJ2-1; no reliable D call. The length of the CDR3 is 11 residues. The V and J ends lost 8 bases and 5 bases respectively, with 7 bases between them. CDR3: CASGRNNEQFF. CDR3 DNA sequence: TGTGCCAGCGGACGAAACAATGAGCAGTTCTTC.

This chain's CDR3 is CASSAHGTHEQYF. In nucleotides, the CDR3 is TGTGCCAGCAGCGCGCACGGGACCCACGAGCAGTACTTC. The chain carries TRBV7-9 and TRBJ2-7; D is perhaps TRBD1 or TRBD2 (5 bases each). This CDR3 has 13 residues. The V gene lost 5 bases and the J gene lost 5 bases, with 13 bases spanning the gap. Germline CDR1 is SEHNR and CDR2 is FQNEAQ (reference sequence).

The rearrangement joins TRBV29-1 to TRBJ2-2; D is undetermined. V was shortened by 5 bases and J by 6 bases, with 16 bases between the two germline ends. CDR1 and CDR2 (germline): SQVTM, ANQGSEA. This CDR3 is built from 14 residues. The CDR3 DNA reads as TGCAGCGTTAAACCTCTAGGGAAGGCCGGGGAGCTGTTTTTT. Its protein is CSVKPLGKAGELFF.

This clonotype appeared a few times. The V call is TRBV4-3, the J call TRBJ2-4; 14 nucleotides match TRBD2. The CDR3 runs 20 residues. The germline CDR1 and CDR2 sequences are LGHNA and YSLEER. The ends lost 3 bases at V and 15 bases at J; junction bases unmatched: 25. The CDR3 is CASSQTGTSGREAIQTGGYF. Written as DNA, the CDR3 is TGCGCCAGCAGCCAGACCGGGACTAGCGGGAGAGAGGCTATCCAAACAGGAGGGTACTTC.

This clonotype was counted at least ten times. The V call is TRBV10-3, the J call TRBJ2-2, with D perhaps TRBD1 (5 bases). The CDR3 has 15 amino acids. V lost 2 bases and J lost 2, with 9 bases in between. Germline V gene sequence: CDR1 ENHRY, CDR2 SYGVKD. The CDR3 DNA reads as TGTGCCATCAGTGAGAGGCAGGGTAACACCGGGGAGCTGTTTTTT. This encodes CAISERQGNTGELFF.

This clonotype showed up many times. The V gene is TRBV7-3, the J gene TRBJ2-3; TRBD2 aligns across 10 bases. Trimming took 5 bases from V and 10 from J; bases not matched to a gene: 6. The CDR3 runs to 13 residues. Looked up from germline, CDR1 is SGHTA and CDR2 is FQGTGA. CDR3 sequence (DNA): TGTGCCAGCAGCCCAGAGAGCGGGGGGGCGCAGTATTTT. This codes for CASSPESGGAQYF.